A selection of T cell receptor beta chains follows, all from one sample in a study of T cell responses to AZD1222 COVID-19 vaccine. Sequenced by immunoSEQ multiplex PCR; TCRdb stores in-frame clones only, minus some. Among roughly 130,000 clones listed, 94% were seen once. Sequences were derived from peripheral blood, sampled on day 0 of AZD1222 vaccination. The receptors derive from an adult in good health. Both conserved end residues are part of each CDR3. The D gene is left open where the match is weak. Rows may omit the clone size; those that give it use once, few, many or a size class.

size,J,V,D,DNA,CDR3
-,TRBJ1-1,TRBV2,TRBD1,TGTGCCAGCAGATACCTTTGGGGGACAGGTGAAGCTTTCTTT,CASRYLWGTGEAFF
-,TRBJ1-2,TRBV2,TRBD1,TGTGCCAGCAGTGAACAGGGGGCGAGAGGCTACACCTTC,CASSEQGARGYTF
-,TRBJ2-7,TRBV4-2,-,TGTGCCAGCAGCCAAGATGCCCGGGAGCCACCCTACGAGCAGTACTTC,CASSQDAREPPYEQYF
once,TRBJ1-1,TRBV7-9,-,TGTGCCAGCAGCTTAGCTCCAGCGAACACTGAAGCTTTCTTT,CASSLAPANTEAFF
-,TRBJ1-3,TRBV7-2,TRBD1,TGTGCCAGCAGCTTAGCTGCGACAGGGGGCGGAAACACCATATATTTT,CASSLAATGGGNTIYF
-,TRBJ2-7,TRBV19,TRBD1,TGTGCCAGTAGTACCGGGACAGGAAACTACGAGCAGTACTTC,CASSTGTGNYEQYF
-,TRBJ2-7,TRBV28,TRBD1,TGTGCCAGCAGCTCCGGACAGGGTGCGAACGAGCAGTACTTC,CASSSGQGANEQYF
-,TRBJ2-1,TRBV7-9,TRBD2,TGTGCCAGCAGCTTAGTCAGCGGGAGTAGTACTGAGCAGTTCTTC,CASSLVSGSSTEQFF
-,TRBJ1-2,TRBV30,TRBD1,TGTGCCTGGAGGCAGGGGGCTGGCTATGGCTACACCTTC,CAWRQGAGYGYTF
-,TRBJ1-3,TRBV7-8,-,TGTGCCAGCAGCCCCGTGGCAGGGAACACTGGAAACACCATATATTTT,CASSPVAGNTGNTIYF
-,TRBJ1-1,TRBV7-9,-,TGTGCCAGCAGCTTAGGGTGGACTGAAGCTTTCTTT,CASSLGWTEAFF
-,TRBJ2-7,TRBV11-2,-,TGTGCCAGCAGCTTAGGGCCTTTGAGAGAGCAGTACTTC,CASSLGPLREQYF
-,TRBJ2-7,TRBV10-3,-,TGTGCCATCAGTGGGGGGACTTTTGCCTACGAGCAGTACTTC,CAISGGTFAYEQYF
-,TRBJ2-1,TRBV10-1,TRBD2,TGCGCCAGCAGTGATGGTAGCGGGAGGGCAGTGGATGAGCAGTTCTTC,CASSDGSGRAVDEQFF
-,TRBJ1-6,TRBV4-3,TRBD1,TGCGCCAGCAGCCAAGGGTTCCGCGGGACAGGGTTGTCACCCCTCCACTTT,CASSQGFRGTGLSPLHF
-,TRBJ2-1,TRBV14,-,TGTGCCAGCAGAGACTCTGGGGTTATGAGGCAGTTCTTC,CASRDSGVMRQFF
-,TRBJ2-1,TRBV6-2/TRBV6-3,TRBD2,TGTGCCAGCAGCGAAAAACTAGCGGGGTTTAGAAATGAGCAGTTCTTC,CASSEKLAGFRNEQFF
once,TRBJ2-5,TRBV7-6,-,TGTGCCAGCAGCTTAGGAGGAGCAAAAGAGACCCAGTACTTC,CASSLGGAKETQYF
-,TRBJ2-1,TRBV18,-,TGTGCCAGCTCACCGGACGTGAGTGAGCAGTTCTTC,CASSPDVSEQFF
-,TRBJ2-1,TRBV27,-,TGTGCCAGCGGAATGTCACCCCGGGCAGGGTTTAGTGAGCAGTTCTTC,CASGMSPRAGFSEQFF
-,TRBJ1-2,TRBV6-5,-,TGTGCCAGCAGTTACTCGATTCGGGGGGACTATGGCTACACCTTC,CASSYSIRGDYGYTF
once,TRBJ2-2,TRBV12-3/TRBV12-4,-,TGTGCCAGCAATCCCGAGGGGACCGGGGAGCTGTTTTTT,CASNPEGTGELFF
-,TRBJ2-2,TRBV10-2,-,TGCGCCAGCAGTGCCGGGAGTCTCGGGGAGCTGTTTTTT,CASSAGSLGELFF
once,TRBJ1-2,TRBV6-2/TRBV6-3,-,TGTGCCAGCAGTGACCTGCCCCGGACCGGTCCCTATGGCTACACCTTC,CASSDLPRTGPYGYTF
-,TRBJ1-2,TRBV6-2/TRBV6-3,TRBD1,TGTGCCAGCAGCCCCACAGGGGGGAACTATGGCTACACCTTC,CASSPTGGNYGYTF
-,TRBJ2-1,TRBV6-4,TRBD2,TGTGCCAGCAGTCCCGGGACTAGCGCTGGGAATGAGCAGTTCTTC,CASSPGTSAGNEQFF
-,TRBJ2-7,TRBV7-6,TRBD2,TGTGCCAGCAGCTTACAGACTAGCGGGAGCCACGAGCAGTACTTC,CASSLQTSGSHEQYF
once,TRBJ2-7,TRBV25-1,-,TGTGCCAGCAGTGAAGGAGGGACTCCTACCTACGAGCAGTACTTC,CASSEGGTPTYEQYF
-,TRBJ1-2,TRBV30,-,TGTGCCTGGAGTACAAGCCCTAGCTATGGCTACACCTTC,CAWSTSPSYGYTF
-,TRBJ2-1,TRBV30,-,TGTGCCTGGAGTGAAGCAAATGAGCAGTTCTTC,CAWSEANEQFF
once,TRBJ1-4,TRBV30,-,TGTGCCTGGATCCTATGGACTGCAACTAATGAAAAACTGTTTTTT,CAWILWTATNEKLFF
-,TRBJ1-4,TRBV2,-,TGTGCCAGCAGTGAATCCCCCGGCCTTCACCAGGAAAAACTGTTTTTT,CASSESPGLHQEKLFF
-,TRBJ2-5,TRBV5-5,-,TGTGCCAGCAGCTATAGGACGGCTGAAGAGACCCAGTACTTC,CASSYRTAEETQYF
-,TRBJ2-1,TRBV30,-,TGTGCCTGGAGTGTATCCCCCCACAGGGGAGGTTTGGATGAGCAGTTCTTC,CAWSVSPHRGGLDEQFF
-,TRBJ1-5,TRBV30,-,TGTGCCTGGGGACCAGGAGGCAATCAGCCCCAGCATTTT,CAWGPGGNQPQHF
-,TRBJ1-4,TRBV3-1/TRBV3-2,-,TGTGCCAGCAGCCAAGACGTGGGGGAAAAACTGTTTTTT,CASSQDVGEKLFF
-,TRBJ1-2,TRBV30,-,TGTGCCTGGAGTGAAGGAGGGGCCGGCTACACCTTC,CAWSEGGAGYTF
-,TRBJ2-2,TRBV14,TRBD1,TGTGCCAGCAGCCAAGATACAGGGGGCGGCACCGGGGAGCTGTTTTTT,CASSQDTGGGTGELFF
-,TRBJ1-5,TRBV4-2,-,TGTGCCAGCAGCCACGCTTTGGGGGGCGGGCAGCCCCAGCATTTT,CASSHALGGGQPQHF
-,TRBJ1-1,TRBV5-5,-,TGTGCCAGCAGCTTGAATGTCCCTCCTGAAGCTTTCTTT,CASSLNVPPEAFF
once,TRBJ2-7,TRBV4-2,TRBD2,TGTGCCAGCAGCCAAGACCGGGACTATCCGTACGAGCAGTACTTC,CASSQDRDYPYEQYF
-,TRBJ1-6,TRBV18,-,TGTGCCAGCTCACCAACGAAGGAATCCGGTAGATCACCCCTCCACTTT,CASSPTKESGRSPLHF
-,TRBJ1-1,TRBV25-1,-,TGTGCCAGCAGTGAATTCGGGGGAAGGACTGAAGCTTTCTTT,CASSEFGGRTEAFF
-,TRBJ1-2,TRBV19,-,TGTGCCAGTTGGCCTCGAAAGGGATATGGGGGCTACACCTTC,CASWPRKGYGGYTF
-,TRBJ1-5,TRBV4-3,TRBD1,TGCGCCAGCAGCCAAGATCCAGGGGGCGGTCAGCCCCAGCATTTT,CASSQDPGGGQPQHF